Listed below are T cell receptor beta chains from one sample, sequenced in a study of T cell repertoires in cytomegalovirus infection. One entry per CDR3 protein, called by TCRdb with MiXCR from the reads. The table includes about 350,000 distinct CDR3 sequences, about 34% detected once. No antigens are known for them. The sample consisted of cultured PBMCs, taken from culture after CMV antigen stimulation. All receptors come from a human donor in good health (CMV status not recorded). Some clones in this sample may be carry-over from other donors' samples. CDR3s include the opening cysteine and the closing phenylalanine or tryptophan. Each record gives: V gene, J gene, clone size, D gene, CDR3 DNA, CDR3 protein. A D gene is named only where the DNA matches it firmly. Only part of the rows carry a size: once, few, many, or a class if the clone is expanded.

TRBV25-1,TRBJ2-3,few,TRBD2,TGTGCCAGCAGGAGTACGGGGGGGTCCTCGGATACGCAGTATTTT,CASRSTGGSSDTQYF
TRBV3-1,TRBJ2-3,NA,NA,TGTGCCAGCAGCCCTCCTTGGATTGGGGACACAGATACGCAGTATTTT,CASSPPWIGDTDTQYF
TRBV19,TRBJ1-1,NA,NA,TGTGCCAGTACAGGGTACGGGATGAACACTGAAGCTTTCTTT,CASTGYGMNTEAFF
TRBV7-2,TRBJ2-3,NA,TRBD2,TGTGCCAGCAGCTTAGAGGGAGCGGGGCGGAATACGCAGTATTTT,CASSLEGAGRNTQYF
TRBV7-3,TRBJ2-1,few,TRBD2,TGTGCCAGCAGCTCCGGGACTAGCGGGAGAAATGAGCAGTTCTTC,CASSSGTSGRNEQFF
TRBV18,TRBJ2-2,once,NA,TGTGCCAGCTCACCAAAGCTCGCAGGGCTTGGCACCGGGGAGCTGTTTTTT,CASSPKLAGLGTGELFF
TRBV19,TRBJ2-3,few,NA,TGTGCCAGTAGTATGCGAGGGAGGACAGATACGCAGTATTTT,CASSMRGRTDTQYF
TRBV6-5,TRBJ2-7,few,NA,TGTGCCAGCAGTCCGGCCTGGACGGGAGCTTCCTACGAGCAGTACTTC,CASSPAWTGASYEQYF
TRBV4-1,TRBJ2-7,NA,NA,TGCGCCAGCAGCCAAGCGACCCGGGGATCGACCGACGAGCAGTACTTC,CASSQATRGSTDEQYF
TRBV4-3,TRBJ2-3,few,TRBD2,TGCGCCAGCAGCCAAGAAGATTCTCCCGGGACTAGCGGGAGGGGGGCTAGCACAGATACGCAGTATTTT,CASSQEDSPGTSGRGASTDTQYF
TRBV6-1,TRBJ1-5,few,TRBD1,TGTGCCAGCAGAGTTACAGGGGATCGCAATCAGCCCCAGCATTTT,CASRVTGDRNQPQHF
TRBV19,TRBJ2-3,NA,NA,TGTGCCAGTAGTACTGATTCAAGCACAGATACGCAGTATTTT,CASSTDSSTDTQYF
TRBV3-1,TRBJ1-6,NA,NA,TGTGCCAGCAGCCAAGCGACTGGAAAGAATTCACCCCTCCACTTT,CASSQATGKNSPLHF
TRBV11-2,TRBJ2-7,few,NA,TGTGCCAGCAGCTCCGACGGCCCTTACGAGCAGTACTTC,CASSSDGPYEQYF
TRBV7-2,TRBJ1-1,few,TRBD1,TGTGCCAGCAGCTCCCAGGGGGCAGTGGTCACTGAAGCTTTCTTT,CASSSQGAVVTEAFF
TRBV6-1,TRBJ1-5,NA,NA,TGTGCCAGCAGTTCCCCGGCGCAGCCCCAGCATTTT,CASSSPAQPQHF
TRBV5-4,TRBJ2-1,NA,NA,TGTGCCAGCAGCTTGTTCGGGAACAGCTCCTACAATGAGCAGTTCTTC,CASSLFGNSSYNEQFF
TRBV6-2/TRBV6-3,TRBJ1-2,few,NA,TGTGCCAGCAGTTACTCAGGTCTCTATGGCTACACCTTC,CASSYSGLYGYTF
TRBV7-2,TRBJ2-2,few,NA,TGTGCCAGCAGCTTAATCCAGGGTACCGGGGAGCTGTTTTTT,CASSLIQGTGELFF
TRBV11-2,TRBJ2-5,many,TRBD1,TGTGCCAGCAGCCTCTCGACAGGGCCAGAGACCCAGTACTTC,CASSLSTGPETQYF
TRBV6-6,TRBJ2-5,NA,NA,TGTGCCAGCAGTAGTTCCCGGGTTCAAGAGAGCCAGTACTTC,CASSSSRVQESQYF
TRBV7-9,TRBJ1-2,NA,NA,TGTGCCAGCAGCTACGCGGGATCGGGCAACTATGGCTACACCTTC,CASSYAGSGNYGYTF
TRBV4-1,TRBJ2-1,NA,NA,TGCGCCAGCAAACCCTACGCGGGGACCTACAATGAGCAGTTCTTC,CASKPYAGTYNEQFF
TRBV11-2,TRBJ2-4,few,TRBD2,TGTGCCAGCAGCCTGGGACTAGATAACATTCAGTACTTC,CASSLGLDNIQYF
TRBV20-1,TRBJ1-5,NA,NA,TGCAGTGCTAGAGATTTGGGGCTGGGTCAGCCCCAGCATTTT,CSARDLGLGQPQHF
TRBV12-3/TRBV12-4,TRBJ2-2,NA,NA,TGTGCCAGCAGCCCTTCAAACACCGGGGAGCTGTTTTTT,CASSPSNTGELFF
TRBV12-3/TRBV12-4,TRBJ1-2,few,TRBD1,TGTGCCGGAACGACAGGGGGCGAAGGGGGCTACACCTTC,CAGTTGGEGGYTF
TRBV7-2,TRBJ2-1,NA,TRBD2,TGTGCCAGCAGCTTCGGTGGACTAGCGTTCAATGAGCAGTTCTTC,CASSFGGLAFNEQFF